This T cell receptor beta chain emerged from a study of T-cell memory formation after mild COVID-19 (dated by TCRdb to the early 2020s). As for the study more broadly: TCR sequence clusters from the two donors were largely donor specific. T-cell clones expanding and contracting after mild COVID-19 in two donors were tracked by longitudinal TCRalpha and TCRbeta repertoire sequencing. The cohort was made up of two young adult volunteers, one female and one male, who were previously healthy.

The CDR3 holds 14 amino acids from the cysteine to the phenylalanine. Only the CDR3 DNA stays, 42 bases, in frame from base 1. Cut back by 0 bases and 8 bases, the V and J ends lie 13 bases apart. CDR1 LNHNV and CDR2 YYDKDF are derived from the germline V gene (reference sequence). On this clonotype itself: The clone's antigen remains unknown. No much larger clone exists at a distance of one base, and base qualities are not known.

Study-level results and caveats: The study included only a couple of mild cases, and larger cohorts that include severe cases with pre-infection samples were judged to be necessary. Clones that contracted from day 15 to 85 showed balanced CD4/CD8 phenotypes, whereas a second wave of clones that expanded from day 15 to 37 leaned towards CD4+. Contracting CD4+ clones were found mainly in CM and EM memory subsets, while CD8+ clones were enriched in EMRA. SARS-CoV-2 specificity was not confirmed for the second-wave clones peaking on day 37. Some responding clones were found in pre-infection memory, which suggests that pre-existing cross-reactive memory T cells took part in the SARS-CoV-2 response.

Sequencing instrument: Illumina NovaSeq 6000. TCRalpha and TCRbeta cDNA libraries were built by 5'RACE with constant-segment primers, adding sample barcodes and unique molecular identifiers. RNA was extracted from every sample with Trizol reagent. Libraries were amplified in two PCR steps, with a second sample barcode and Illumina TruSeq adapters added in the second step. Libraries were sequenced on an Illumina NovaSeq with 2 x 150 bp paired-end reads. As for the original processing: Demultiplexing of reads and collapsing into UMI-guided consensus sequences were performed with migec v1.2.7. Using mixcr v2.1.11, UMI consensuses were aligned to TRA and TRB V and J templates and then assembled into clonotypes. A clonotype was counted as expanded or contracted only if both edgeR and NoisET called the change significant, with noise models trained on biological replicates. edgeR calls used a false discovery rate-adjusted p below 0.01 and a log2 fold-change threshold of 1. As an exploratory analysis of dynamics, max-normalized trajectories of the 1000 most abundant clonotypes were examined with PCA combined with hierarchical clustering. Each responding clone was given a CD4 or CD8 phenotype based on the CD4+ and CD8+ repertoires, which had been sequenced separately. The public sequencing data were trimmed at Q25 with fastp and processed into clonotypes with MiXCR by TCRdb, which kept only in-frame beta chains. Entries are consolidated by CDR3 protein sequence, retaining the most common genes and DNA. Here the V and J calls rest on TCRdb's processing, not on the authors' analysis. The sample table contains 130,000 to 150,000 distinct CDR3 sequences; only one count was recorded for 15% to 20% of them. Approximately 2% of the sample is in the top ten clones.

PBMCs were isolated by Ficoll-Paque density gradient centrifugation. This receptor was taken from an adult woman who had mild COVID-19 (a few samples of this study predate the infection). The sample titles of this study are shuffled in the database, so cell type and time point are left out; the donor was told from shared clones. The rearrangement joined TRBV15 to TRBJ1-2, with the identity of the D gene unclear. Specimen: PBMCs or a T cell subset sorted from them (not recorded which). The sequenced DNA: TGTGCCACCAGCAGAGACCAAGTGGTACGAGGCTACACCTTC. This encodes CATSRDQVVRGYTF.